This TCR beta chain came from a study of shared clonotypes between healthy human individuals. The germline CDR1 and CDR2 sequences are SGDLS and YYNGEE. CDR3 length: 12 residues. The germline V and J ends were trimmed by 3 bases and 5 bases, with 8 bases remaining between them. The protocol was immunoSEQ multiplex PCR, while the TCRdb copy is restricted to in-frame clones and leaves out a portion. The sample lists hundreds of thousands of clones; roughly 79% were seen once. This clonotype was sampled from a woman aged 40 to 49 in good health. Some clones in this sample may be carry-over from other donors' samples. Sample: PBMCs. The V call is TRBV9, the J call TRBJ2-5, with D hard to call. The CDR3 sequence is CASSAPRETQYF. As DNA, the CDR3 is TGTGCCAGCAGCGCCCCTCGGGAGACCCAGTACTTC.